This T cell receptor beta chain appears in the sequencing data of a study of regulatory T cells in long-lasting Graves disease. Study-level information: Antithyroid drugs had been taken under 3 months by newly diagnosed Graves' patients.

In this sample, this clonotype turned up a few times. Time point noted: newly diagnosed GD, antithyroid drugs for less than 3 months. RNA extracted from PBMCs served as the sequencing template. Construction of the TCR beta libraries employed iRepertoire HTBI primers in conjunction with Arm-PCR of CDR3 regions. TCRdb processed the multiplex PCR reads anew with MiXCR; each CDR3 protein has one entry. The table shows roughly 500,000 distinct CDR3 sequences, with around 12% occurring only once. The same sample was also studied in work on T cells in Graves' hyperthyroidism and ophthalmopathy. From that second work: Ophthalmopathy prediction by the model preceded onset by a median about 6 months.

Sequencing was performed on peripheral blood mononuclear cells (PBMCs), taken at new diagnosis, from a patient treated with antithyroid drugs. The clonotype originates from a woman under 40 with Graves disease.

The CDR3 region has the DNA TGTGCCAGCGGATCTACACCGGGACAAAGCTCCTACAATGAGCAGTTCTTC. Its protein product is CASGSTPGQSSYNEQFF. The chain recombines TRBV5-4 with TRBJ2-1; D perhaps matches TRBD1 (6 bases). The CDR3 loop spans 17 amino acids. V lost 7 bases and J lost 0, with 20 bases in between. The germline V gene has CDR1 SGHNT and CDR2 YYREEE (reference sequence).